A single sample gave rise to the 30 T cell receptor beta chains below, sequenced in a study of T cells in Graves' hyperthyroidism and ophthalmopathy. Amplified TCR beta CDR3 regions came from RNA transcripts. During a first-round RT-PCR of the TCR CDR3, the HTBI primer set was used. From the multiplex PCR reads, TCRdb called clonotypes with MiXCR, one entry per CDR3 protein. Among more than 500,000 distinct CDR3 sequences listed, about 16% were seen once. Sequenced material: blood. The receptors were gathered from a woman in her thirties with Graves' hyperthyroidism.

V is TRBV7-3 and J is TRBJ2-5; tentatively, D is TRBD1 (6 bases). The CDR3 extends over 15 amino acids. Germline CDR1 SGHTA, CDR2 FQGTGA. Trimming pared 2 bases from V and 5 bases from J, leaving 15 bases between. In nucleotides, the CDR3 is TGTGCCAGCAGCTTAGGCTTCGAGAGGGGGGAGACCCAGTACTTC. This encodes CASSLGFERGETQYF.

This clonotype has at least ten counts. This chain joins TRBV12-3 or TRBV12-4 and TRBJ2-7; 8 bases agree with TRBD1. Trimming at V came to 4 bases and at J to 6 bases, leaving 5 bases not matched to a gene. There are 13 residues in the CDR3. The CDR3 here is CASSSHRGSEQYF. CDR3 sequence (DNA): TGTGCCAGCAGTTCCCACAGGGGGAGCGAGCAGTACTTC.

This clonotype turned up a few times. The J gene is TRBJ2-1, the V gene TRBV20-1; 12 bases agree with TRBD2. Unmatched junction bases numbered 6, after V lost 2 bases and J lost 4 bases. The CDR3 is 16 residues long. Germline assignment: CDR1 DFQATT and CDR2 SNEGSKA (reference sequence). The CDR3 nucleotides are TGCAGTGCTAGAAGGACTAGCGGGATTGTTTACAATGAGCAGTTCTTC. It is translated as CSARRTSGIVYNEQFF.

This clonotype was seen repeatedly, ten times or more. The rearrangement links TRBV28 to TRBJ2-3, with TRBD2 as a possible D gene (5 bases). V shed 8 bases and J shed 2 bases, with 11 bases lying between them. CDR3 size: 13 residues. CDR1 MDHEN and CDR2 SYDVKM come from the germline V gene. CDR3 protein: CASVMGDTDTQYF. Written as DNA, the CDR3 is TGTGCCAGCGTAATGGGAGACACAGATACGCAGTATTTT.

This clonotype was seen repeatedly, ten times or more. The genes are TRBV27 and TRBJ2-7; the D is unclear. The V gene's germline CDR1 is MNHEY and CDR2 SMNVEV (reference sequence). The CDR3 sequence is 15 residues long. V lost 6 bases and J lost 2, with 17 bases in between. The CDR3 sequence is CASRIIVAGPYEQYF. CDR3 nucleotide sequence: TGTGCCAGCAGAATAATCGTGGCAGGACCCTACGAGCAGTACTTC.

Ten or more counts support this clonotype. CDR3 DNA sequence: TGTGCCAGCAGCTTCGAGACGAACACTGAAGCTTTCTTT. This codes for CASSFETNTEAFF. This chain uses TRBV11-3 with TRBJ1-1; no clear D gene. The CDR3 covers 13 residues. With 3 bases removed from V and 1 base from J, the gap between germline ends came to 6 bases. Germline-derived CDR1 and CDR2 are SGHNT and YENEEA.

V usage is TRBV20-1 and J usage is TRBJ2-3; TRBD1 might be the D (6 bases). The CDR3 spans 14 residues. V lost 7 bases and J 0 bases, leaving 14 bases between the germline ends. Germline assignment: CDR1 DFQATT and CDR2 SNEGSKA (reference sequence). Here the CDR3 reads CSGHRDTSTDTQYF. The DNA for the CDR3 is TGCAGTGGACATCGGGACACCAGCACAGATACGCAGTATTTT.

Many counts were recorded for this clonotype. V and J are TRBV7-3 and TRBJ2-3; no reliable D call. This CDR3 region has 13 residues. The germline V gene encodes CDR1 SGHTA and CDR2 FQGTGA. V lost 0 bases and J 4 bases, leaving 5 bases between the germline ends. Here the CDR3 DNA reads TGTGCCAGCAGCTTAACCCTCGCAGATACGCAGTATTTT. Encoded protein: CASSLTLADTQYF.

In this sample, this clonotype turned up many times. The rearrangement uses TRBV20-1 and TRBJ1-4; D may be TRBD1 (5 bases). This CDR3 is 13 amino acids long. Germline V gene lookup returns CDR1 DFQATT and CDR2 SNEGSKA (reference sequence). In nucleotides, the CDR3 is TGCAGGGGGCAGAGGGTAACTAATGAAAAACTGTTTTTT. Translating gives CRGQRVTNEKLFF.

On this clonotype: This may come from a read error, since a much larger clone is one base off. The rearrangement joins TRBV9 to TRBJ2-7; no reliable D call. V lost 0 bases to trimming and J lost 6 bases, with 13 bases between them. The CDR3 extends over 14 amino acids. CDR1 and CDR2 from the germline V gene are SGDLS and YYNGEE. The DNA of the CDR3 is TGTGCCAGCAGCGTAGACAGTCAACTTAGCGAGCAGTACTTC. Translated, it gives CASSVDSQLSEQYF.

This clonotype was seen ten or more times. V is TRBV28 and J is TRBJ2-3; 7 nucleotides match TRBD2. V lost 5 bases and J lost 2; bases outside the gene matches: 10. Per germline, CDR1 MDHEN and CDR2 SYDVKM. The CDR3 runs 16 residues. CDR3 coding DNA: TGTGCCAGCAGTGACGGAGGAGCGGGGATCACAGATACGCAGTATTTT. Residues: CASSDGGAGITDTQYF.

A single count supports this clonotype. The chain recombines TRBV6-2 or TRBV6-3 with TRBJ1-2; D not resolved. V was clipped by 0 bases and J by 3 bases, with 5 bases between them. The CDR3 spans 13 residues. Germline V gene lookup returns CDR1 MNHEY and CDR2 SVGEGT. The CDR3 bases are TGTGCCAGCAGTTACTCGGTCGACTATGGCTACACCTTC. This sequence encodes CASSYSVDYGYTF.

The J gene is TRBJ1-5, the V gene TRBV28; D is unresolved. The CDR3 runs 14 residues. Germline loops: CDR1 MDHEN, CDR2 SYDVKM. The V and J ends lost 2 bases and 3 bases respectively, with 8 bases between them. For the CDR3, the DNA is TGTGCCAGCAGTTTACGAGTAGTCAATCAGCCCCAGCATTTT. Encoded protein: CASSLRVVNQPQHF.

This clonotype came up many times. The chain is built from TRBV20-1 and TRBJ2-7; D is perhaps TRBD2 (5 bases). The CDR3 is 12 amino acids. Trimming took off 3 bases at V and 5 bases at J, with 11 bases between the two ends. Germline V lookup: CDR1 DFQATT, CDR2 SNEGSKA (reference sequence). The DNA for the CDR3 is TGCAGTGCTAGTGCGGGTTACCACGAGCAGTACTTC. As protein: CSASAGYHEQYF.

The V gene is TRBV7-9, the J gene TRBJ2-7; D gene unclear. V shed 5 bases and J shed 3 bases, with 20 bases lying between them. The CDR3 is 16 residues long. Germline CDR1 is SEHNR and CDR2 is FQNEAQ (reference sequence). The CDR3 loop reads CASSPVQKLAFYEQYF. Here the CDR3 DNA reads TGTGCCAGCAGCCCGGTACAAAAACTTGCTTTCTACGAGCAGTACTTC.

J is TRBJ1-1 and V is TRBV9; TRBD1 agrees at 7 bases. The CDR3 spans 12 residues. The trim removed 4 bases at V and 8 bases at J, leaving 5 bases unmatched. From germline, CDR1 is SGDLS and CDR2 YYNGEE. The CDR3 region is CASSSSDREAFF. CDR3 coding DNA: TGTGCCAGCAGCTCCTCGGACAGGGAAGCTTTCTTT. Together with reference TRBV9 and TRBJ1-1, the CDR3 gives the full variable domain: DSGVTQTPKHLITATGQRVTLRCSPRSGDLSVYWYQQSLDQGLQFLIQYYNGEERAKGNILERFSAQQFPDLHSELNLSSLELGDSALYFCASSSSDREAFFGQGTRLTVV.

CDR3 DNA: TGTGCCAGCACCGAGACAGGGATTGTCAATGAGCAGTACTTC. Protein product: CASTETGIVNEQYF. This chain links TRBV6-1 with TRBJ2-1; 7 bases map to TRBD1. The J call may be wrong; the DNA end is better matched by TRBJ2-7. This CDR3 spans 14 amino acids. Germline assignment: CDR1 MNHNS and CDR2 SASEGT.

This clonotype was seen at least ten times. As DNA, the CDR3 is TGTGCCAGCAGTCATTTTAGGACGGCGGAGTTTGAGACCCAGTACTTC. This gives the protein CASSHFRTAEFETQYF. The J gene is TRBJ2-5, the V gene TRBV28, with D unresolved. The V end lost 5 bases, the J end lost 5 bases, and 21 bases lay between the germline ends. In germline, CDR1 is MDHEN, CDR2 SYDVKM. The CDR3 length is 16 residues.

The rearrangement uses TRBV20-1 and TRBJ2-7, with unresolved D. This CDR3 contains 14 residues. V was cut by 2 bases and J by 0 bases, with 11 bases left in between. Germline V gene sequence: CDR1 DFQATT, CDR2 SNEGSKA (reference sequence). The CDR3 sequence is CSARNPTPSYEQYF. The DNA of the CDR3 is TGCAGTGCTAGAAATCCAACCCCCTCCTACGAGCAGTACTTC.

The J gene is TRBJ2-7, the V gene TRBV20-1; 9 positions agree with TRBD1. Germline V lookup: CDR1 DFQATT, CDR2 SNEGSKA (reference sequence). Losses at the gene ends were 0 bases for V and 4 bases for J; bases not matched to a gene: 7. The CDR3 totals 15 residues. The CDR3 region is CSARDPGTGLYEQYF. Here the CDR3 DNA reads TGCAGTGCTAGAGACCCCGGGACAGGGTTATACGAGCAGTACTTC.

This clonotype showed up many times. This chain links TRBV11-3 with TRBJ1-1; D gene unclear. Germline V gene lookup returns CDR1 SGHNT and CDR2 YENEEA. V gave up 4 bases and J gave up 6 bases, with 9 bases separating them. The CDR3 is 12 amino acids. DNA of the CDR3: TGTGCCAGCAGCTCTATGAGAGCTGAAGCTTTCTTT. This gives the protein CASSSMRAEAFF.

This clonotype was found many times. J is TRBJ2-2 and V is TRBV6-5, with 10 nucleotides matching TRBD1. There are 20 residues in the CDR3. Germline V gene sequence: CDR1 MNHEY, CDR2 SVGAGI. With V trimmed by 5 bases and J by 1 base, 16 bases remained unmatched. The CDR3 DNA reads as TGTGCCAGCAGTCAGACAGGGGGCATAGTGGTACGACTGAACACCGGGGAGCTGTTTTTT. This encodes CASSQTGGIVVRLNTGELFF.

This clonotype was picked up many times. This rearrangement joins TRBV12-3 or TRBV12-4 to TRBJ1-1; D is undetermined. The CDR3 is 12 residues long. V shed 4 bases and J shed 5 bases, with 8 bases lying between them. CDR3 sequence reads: CASSSGMTEAFF. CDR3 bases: TGTGCCAGCAGTTCTGGGATGACTGAAGCTTTCTTT.

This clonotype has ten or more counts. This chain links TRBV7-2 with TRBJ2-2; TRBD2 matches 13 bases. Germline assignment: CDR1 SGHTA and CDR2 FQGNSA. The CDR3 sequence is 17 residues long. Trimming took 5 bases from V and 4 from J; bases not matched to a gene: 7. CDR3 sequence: CASSPGLAGAGTGELFF. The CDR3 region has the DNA TGTGCCAGCAGCCCCGGACTAGCGGGAGCGGGCACCGGGGAGCTGTTTTTT.

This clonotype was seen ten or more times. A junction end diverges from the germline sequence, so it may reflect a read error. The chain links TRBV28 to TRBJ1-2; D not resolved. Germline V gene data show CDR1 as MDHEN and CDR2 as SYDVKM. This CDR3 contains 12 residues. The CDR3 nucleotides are TGTGCCAGCGGTTTACAGAGCTATGGCTACACCTTC. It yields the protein CASGLQSYGYTF.

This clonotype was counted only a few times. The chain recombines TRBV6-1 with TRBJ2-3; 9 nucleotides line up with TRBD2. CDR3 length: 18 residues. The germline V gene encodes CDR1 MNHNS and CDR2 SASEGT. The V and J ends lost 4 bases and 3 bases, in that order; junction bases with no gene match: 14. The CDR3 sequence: CASSVLPGRSGRTDTQYF. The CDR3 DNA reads TGTGCCAGCAGTGTCCTCCCTGGACGTAGCGGGAGAACAGATACGCAGTATTTT.

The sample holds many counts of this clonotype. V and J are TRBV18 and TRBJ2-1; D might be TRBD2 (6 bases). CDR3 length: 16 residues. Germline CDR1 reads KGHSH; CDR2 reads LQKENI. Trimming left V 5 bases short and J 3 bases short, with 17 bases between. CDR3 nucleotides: TGTGCCAGCTCAGATCCACTAGCCGGGATCTACAATGAGCAGTTCTTC. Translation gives CASSDPLAGIYNEQFF.

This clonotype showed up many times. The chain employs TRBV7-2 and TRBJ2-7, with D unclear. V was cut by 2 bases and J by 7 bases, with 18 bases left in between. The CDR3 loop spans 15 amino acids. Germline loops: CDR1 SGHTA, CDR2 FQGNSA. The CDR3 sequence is CASSLSDAYLEEQYF. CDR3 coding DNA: TGTGCCAGCAGCTTAAGTGACGCCTACCTGGAGGAGCAGTACTTC.

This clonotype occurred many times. The CDR3 loop is CASSSQGSGTEAFF. The CDR3 DNA sequence: TGCGCCAGCAGCTCTCAGGGCTCAGGCACTGAAGCTTTCTTT. This sequence joins TRBV5-1 and TRBJ1-1; D possibly corresponds to TRBD1 (5 bases). CDR3 size: 14 residues. V lost 3 bases to trimming and J lost 4 bases, with 13 bases between them. Germline V gene sequence: CDR1 SGHRS, CDR2 YFSETQ.

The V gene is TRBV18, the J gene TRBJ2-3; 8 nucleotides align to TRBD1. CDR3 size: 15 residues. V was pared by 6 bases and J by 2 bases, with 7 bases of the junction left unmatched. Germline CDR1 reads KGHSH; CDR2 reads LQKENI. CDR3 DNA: TGTGCCAGCTCCCCCGACAGGGGTGACACAGATACGCAGTATTTT. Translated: CASSPDRGDTDTQYF.